Included here is one TCR beta chain sequence, with context. Its antigen is not known. The junction and the germline gene differ at one end; a read error may be behind it. This specimen comes from a study of cytomegalovirus exposure and HLA in healthy donors. Whole-study context: Earlier, some 180 million T cells were analyzed, and over 95 million unique TCR beta sequences were found among them. A data release that came early held roughly 80 million unique TCRs from HLA-typed donors. Study results and caveats: Most observed TCR sequences were rare, whereas some public TCRs were detected in many donors.

A multiplex PCR was run with 60 Vbeta primers and 13 Jbeta primers. Assay used: immunoSEQ multiplex PCR; TCRdb lists only in-frame clones, some missing. The data hold about 120,000 clones, with 79% observed a single time. The sample taken for sequencing was PBMCs. The TCR comes from a young man in good health and CMV-seropositive.

This chain's CDR3 is CSSSLSREAFF. For the CDR3, the DNA is TGTTCCAGCAGCTTGTCCAGGGAAGCTTTCTTT. The V and J genes are TRBV7-9 and TRBJ1-1; D remains unclear. CDR3 size: 11 residues. From germline, CDR1 is SEHNR and CDR2 FQNEAQ (reference sequence).